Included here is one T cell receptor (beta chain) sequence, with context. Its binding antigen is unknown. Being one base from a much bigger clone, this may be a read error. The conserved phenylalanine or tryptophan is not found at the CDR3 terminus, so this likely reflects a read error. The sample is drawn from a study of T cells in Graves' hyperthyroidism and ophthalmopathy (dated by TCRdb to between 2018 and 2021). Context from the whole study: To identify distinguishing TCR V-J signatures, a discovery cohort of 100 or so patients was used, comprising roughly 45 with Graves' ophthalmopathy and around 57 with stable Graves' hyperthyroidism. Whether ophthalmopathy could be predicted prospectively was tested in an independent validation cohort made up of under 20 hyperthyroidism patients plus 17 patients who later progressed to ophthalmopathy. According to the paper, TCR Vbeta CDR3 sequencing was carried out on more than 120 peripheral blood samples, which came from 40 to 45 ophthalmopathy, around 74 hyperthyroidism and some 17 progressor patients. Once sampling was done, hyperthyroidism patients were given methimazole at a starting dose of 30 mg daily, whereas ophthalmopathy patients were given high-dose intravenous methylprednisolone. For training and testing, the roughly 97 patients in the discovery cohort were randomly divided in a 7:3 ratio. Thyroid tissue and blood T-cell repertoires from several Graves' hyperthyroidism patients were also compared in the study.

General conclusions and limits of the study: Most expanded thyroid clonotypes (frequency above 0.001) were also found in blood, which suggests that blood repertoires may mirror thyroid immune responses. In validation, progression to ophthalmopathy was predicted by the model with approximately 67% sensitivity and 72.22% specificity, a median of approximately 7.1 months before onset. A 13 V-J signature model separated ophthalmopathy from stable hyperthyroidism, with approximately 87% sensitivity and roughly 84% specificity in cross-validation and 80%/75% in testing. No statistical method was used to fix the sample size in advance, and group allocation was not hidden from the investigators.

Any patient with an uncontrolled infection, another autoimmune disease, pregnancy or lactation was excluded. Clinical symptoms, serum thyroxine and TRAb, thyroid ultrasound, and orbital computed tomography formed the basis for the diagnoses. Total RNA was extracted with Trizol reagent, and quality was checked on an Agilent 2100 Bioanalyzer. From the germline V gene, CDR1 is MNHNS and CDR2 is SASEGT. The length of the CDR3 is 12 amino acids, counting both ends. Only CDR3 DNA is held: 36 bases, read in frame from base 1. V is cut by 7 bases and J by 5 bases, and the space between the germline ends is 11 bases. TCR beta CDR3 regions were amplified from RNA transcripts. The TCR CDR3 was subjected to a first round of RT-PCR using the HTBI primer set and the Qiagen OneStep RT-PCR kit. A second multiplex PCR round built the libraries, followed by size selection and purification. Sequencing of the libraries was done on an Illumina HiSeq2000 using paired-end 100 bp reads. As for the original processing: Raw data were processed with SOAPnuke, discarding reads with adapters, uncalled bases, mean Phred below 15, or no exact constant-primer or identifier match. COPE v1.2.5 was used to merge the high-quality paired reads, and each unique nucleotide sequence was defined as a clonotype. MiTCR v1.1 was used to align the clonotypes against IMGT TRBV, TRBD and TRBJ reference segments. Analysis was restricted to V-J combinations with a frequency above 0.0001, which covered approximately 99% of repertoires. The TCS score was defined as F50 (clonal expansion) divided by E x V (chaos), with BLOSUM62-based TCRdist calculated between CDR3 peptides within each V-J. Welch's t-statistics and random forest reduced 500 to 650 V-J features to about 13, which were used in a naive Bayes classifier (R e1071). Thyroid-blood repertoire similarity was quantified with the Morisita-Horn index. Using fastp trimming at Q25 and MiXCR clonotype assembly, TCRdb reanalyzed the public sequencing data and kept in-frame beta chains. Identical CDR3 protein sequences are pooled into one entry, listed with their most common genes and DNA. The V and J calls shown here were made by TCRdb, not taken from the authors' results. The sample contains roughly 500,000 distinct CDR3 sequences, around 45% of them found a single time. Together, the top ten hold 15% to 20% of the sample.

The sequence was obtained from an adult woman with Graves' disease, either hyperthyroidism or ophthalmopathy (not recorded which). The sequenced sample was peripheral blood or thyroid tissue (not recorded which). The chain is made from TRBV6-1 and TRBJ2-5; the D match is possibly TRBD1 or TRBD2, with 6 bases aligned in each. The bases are TGTGCCAGCATTGGGGGGCCGGAGACCCAGTACCTC. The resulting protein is CASIGGPETQYL.